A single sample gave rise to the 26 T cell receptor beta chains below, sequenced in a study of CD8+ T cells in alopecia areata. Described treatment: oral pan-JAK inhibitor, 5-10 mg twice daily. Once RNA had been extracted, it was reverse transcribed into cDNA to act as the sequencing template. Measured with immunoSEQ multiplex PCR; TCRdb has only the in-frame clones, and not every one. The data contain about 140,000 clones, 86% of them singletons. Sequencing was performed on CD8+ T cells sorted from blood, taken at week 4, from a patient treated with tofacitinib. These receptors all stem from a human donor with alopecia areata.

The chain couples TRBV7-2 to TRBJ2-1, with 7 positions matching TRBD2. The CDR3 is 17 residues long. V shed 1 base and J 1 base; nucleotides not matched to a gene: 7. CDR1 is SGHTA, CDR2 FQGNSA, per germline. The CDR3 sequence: CASSLVAGESSYNEQFF. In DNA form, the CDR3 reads TGTGCCAGCAGCTTAGTGGCGGGGGAGAGTTCCTACAATGAGCAGTTCTTC. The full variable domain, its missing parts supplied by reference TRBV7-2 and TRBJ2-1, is GAGVSQSPSNKVTEKGKDVELRCDPISGHTALYWYRQSLGQGLEFLIYFQGNSAPDKSGLPSDRFSAERTGGSVSTLTIQRTQQEDSAVYLCASSLVAGESSYNEQFFGPGTRLTVL.

CDR3 amino acids: CSVVLSGNYGYTF. The CDR3 bases are TGCAGCGTTGTGCTCAGTGGTAACTATGGCTACACCTTC. This rearrangement joins TRBV29-1 to TRBJ1-2; D ambiguous. The CDR3 runs 13 residues. Germline V gene sequence: CDR1 SQVTM, CDR2 ANQGSEA. Between the trimmed V and J ends, which lost 4 bases and 1 base, there was a span of 10 bases. Drawing the rest from reference TRBV29-1 and TRBJ1-2, the complete variable domain is SAVISQKPSRDICQRGTSLTIQCQVDSQVTMMFWYRQQPGQSLTLIATANQGSEATYESGFVIDKFPISRPNLTFSTLTVSNMSPEDSSIYLCSVVLSGNYGYTFGSGTRLTVV.

The CDR3 bases are TGCGCCAGCAGCTTGGAAGGGTCTGATACGCAGTATTTT. This encodes CASSLEGSDTQYF. V is TRBV5-1 and J is TRBJ2-3; D is uncertain. The V gene's germline CDR1 is SGHRS and CDR2 YFSETQ. Trimming took 0 bases from V and 6 from J, leaving 8 bases between them. CDR3 length: 13 residues.

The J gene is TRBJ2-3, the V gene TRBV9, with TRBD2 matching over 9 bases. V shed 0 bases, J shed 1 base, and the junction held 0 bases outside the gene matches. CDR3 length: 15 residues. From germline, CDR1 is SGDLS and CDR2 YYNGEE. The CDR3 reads CASSVGLAGTDTQYF. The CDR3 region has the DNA TGTGCCAGCAGCGTAGGACTAGCGGGCACAGATACGCAGTATTTT.

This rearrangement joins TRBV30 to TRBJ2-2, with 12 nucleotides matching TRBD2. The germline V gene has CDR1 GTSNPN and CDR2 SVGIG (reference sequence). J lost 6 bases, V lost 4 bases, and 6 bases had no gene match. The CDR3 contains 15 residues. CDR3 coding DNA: TGTGCCTGGATCGGGCTAGCGGGAGGGGCCGGGGAGCTGTTTTTT. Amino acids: CAWIGLAGGAGELFF.

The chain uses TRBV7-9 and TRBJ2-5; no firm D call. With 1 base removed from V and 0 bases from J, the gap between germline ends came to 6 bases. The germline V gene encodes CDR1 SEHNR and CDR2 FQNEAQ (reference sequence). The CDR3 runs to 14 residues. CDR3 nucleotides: TGTGCCAGCAGCTTAGACAGTAACCAAGAGACCCAGTACTTC. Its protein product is CASSLDSNQETQYF.

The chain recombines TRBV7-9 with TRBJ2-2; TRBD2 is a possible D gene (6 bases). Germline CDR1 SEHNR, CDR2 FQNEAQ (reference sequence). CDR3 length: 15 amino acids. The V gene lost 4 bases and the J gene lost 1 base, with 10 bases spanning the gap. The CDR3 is CASSSPGLNTGELFF. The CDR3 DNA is TGTGCCAGCAGCTCACCGGGACTGAACACCGGGGAGCTGTTTTTT.

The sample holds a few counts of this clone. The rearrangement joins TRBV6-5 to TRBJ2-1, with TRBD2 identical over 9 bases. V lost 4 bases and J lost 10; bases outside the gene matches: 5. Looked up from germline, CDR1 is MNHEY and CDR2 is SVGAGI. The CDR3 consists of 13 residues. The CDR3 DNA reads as TGTGCCAGCAGTTGGGTCACTAGCGGGGAGCAGTTCTTC. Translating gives CASSWVTSGEQFF.

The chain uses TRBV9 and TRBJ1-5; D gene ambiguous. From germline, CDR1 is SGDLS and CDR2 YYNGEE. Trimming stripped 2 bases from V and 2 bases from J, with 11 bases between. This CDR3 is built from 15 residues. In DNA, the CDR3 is TGTGCCAGCAGCGTGGGAGGGTATGGCAATCAGCCCCAGCATTTT. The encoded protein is CASSVGGYGNQPQHF. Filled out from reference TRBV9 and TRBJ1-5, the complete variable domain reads DSGVTQTPKHLITATGQRVTLRCSPRSGDLSVYWYQQSLDQGLQFLIQYYNGEERAKGNILERFSAQQFPDLHSELNLSSLELGDSALYFCASSVGGYGNQPQHFGDGTRLSIL.

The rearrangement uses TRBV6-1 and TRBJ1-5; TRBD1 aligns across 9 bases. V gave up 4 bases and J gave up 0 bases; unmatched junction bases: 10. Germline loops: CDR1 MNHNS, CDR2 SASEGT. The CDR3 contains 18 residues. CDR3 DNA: TGTGCCAGCAGTGGTGGGACAGGGTGGACGTATAGCAATCAGCCCCAGCATTTT. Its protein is CASSGGTGWTYSNQPQHF.

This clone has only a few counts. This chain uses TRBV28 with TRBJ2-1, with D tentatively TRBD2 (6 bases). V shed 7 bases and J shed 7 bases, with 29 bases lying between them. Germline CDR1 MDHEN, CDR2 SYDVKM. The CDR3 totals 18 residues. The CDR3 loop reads CASTTTKIREAGLNEQFF. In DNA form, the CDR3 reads TGTGCCAGCACAACCACAAAAATCAGGGAAGCGGGTTTGAATGAGCAGTTCTTC.

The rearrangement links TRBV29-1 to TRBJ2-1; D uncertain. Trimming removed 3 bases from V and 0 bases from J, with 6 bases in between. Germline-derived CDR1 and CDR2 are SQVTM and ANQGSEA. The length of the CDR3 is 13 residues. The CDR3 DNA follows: TGCAGCGTTGAGCGTAGCTCCTACAATGAGCAGTTCTTC. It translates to CSVERSSYNEQFF.

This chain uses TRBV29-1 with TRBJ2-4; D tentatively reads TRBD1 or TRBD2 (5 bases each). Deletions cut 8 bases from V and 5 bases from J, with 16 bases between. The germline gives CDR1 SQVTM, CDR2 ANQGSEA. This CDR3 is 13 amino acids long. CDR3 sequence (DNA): TGCAGCATCTATGCAGGGACCCAAAACATTCAGTACTTC. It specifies CSIYAGTQNIQYF.

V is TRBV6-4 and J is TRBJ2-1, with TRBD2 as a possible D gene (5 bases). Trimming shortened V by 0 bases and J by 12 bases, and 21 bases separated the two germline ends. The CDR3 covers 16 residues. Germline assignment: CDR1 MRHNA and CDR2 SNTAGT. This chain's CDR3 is CASSDSNEGRFQGQFF. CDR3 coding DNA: TGTGCCAGCAGTGACTCGAATGAGGGCAGATTCCAAGGGCAGTTCTTC.

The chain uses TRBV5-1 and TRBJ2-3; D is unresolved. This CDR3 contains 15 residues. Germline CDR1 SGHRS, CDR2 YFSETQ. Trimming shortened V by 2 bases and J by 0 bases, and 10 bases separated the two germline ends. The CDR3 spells CASSLYYPSTDTQYF. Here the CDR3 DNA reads TGCGCCAGCAGCTTATACTACCCTAGCACAGATACGCAGTATTTT.

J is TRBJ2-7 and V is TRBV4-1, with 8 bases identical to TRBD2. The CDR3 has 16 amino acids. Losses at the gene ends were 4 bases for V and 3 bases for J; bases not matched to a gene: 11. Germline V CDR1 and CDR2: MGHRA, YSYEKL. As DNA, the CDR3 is TGCGCCAGCAGCCTCCAGGCAAGCGGGAGTGGCTACGAGCAGTACTTC. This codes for CASSLQASGSGYEQYF.

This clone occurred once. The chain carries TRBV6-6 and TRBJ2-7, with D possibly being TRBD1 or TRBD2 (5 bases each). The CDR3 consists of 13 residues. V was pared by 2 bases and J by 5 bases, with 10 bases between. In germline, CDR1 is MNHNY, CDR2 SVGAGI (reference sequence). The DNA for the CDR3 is TGTGCCAGCAGTTACAGGGACGTCGACGAGCAGTACTTC. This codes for CASSYRDVDEQYF.

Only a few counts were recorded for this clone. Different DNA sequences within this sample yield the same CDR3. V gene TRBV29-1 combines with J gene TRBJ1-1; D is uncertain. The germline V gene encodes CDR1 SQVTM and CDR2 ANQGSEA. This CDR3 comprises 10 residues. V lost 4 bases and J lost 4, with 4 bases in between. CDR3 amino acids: CSVVVTEAFF. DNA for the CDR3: TGCAGCGTTGTGGTCACTGAAGCTTTCTTT. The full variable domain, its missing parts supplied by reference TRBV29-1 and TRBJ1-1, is SAVISQKPSRDICQRGTSLTIQCQVDSQVTMMFWYRQQPGQSLTLIATANQGSEATYESGFVIDKFPISRPNLTFSTLTVSNMSPEDSSIYLCSVVVTEAFFGQGTRLTVV.

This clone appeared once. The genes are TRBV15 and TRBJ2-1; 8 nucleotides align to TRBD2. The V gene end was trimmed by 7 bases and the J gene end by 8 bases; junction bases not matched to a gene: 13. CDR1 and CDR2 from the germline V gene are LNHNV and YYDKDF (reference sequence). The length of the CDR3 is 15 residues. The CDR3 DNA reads TGTGCCACCAAGATTAAGCGGGAGAGGTACGATGAGCAGTTCTTC. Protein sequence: CATKIKRERYDEQFF.

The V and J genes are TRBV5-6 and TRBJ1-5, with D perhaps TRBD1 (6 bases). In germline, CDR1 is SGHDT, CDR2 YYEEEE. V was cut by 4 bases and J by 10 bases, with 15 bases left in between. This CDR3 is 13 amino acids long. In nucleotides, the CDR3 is TGTGCCAGCAGCGTGGGGGCAGGGTCCCCCCAGCATTTT. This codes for CASSVGAGSPQHF.

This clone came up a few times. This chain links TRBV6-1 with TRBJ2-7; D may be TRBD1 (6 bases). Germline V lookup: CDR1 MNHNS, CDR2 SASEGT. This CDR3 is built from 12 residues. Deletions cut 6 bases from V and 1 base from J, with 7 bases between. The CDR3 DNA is TGTGCCAGCAGGACAGGTTCCTACGAGCAGTACTTC. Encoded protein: CASRTGSYEQYF.

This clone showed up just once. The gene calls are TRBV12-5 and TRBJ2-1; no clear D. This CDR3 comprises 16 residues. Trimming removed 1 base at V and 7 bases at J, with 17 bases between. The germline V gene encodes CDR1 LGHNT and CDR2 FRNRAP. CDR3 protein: CASGLGTTSEWNEQFF. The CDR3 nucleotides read TGTGCTAGTGGTTTGGGAACTACGTCGGAGTGGAATGAGCAGTTCTTC. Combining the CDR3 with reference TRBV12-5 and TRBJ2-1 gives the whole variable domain DARVTQTPRHKVTEMGQEVTMRCQPILGHNTVFWYRQTMMQGLELLAYFRNRAPLDDSGMPKDRFSAEMPDATLATLKIQPSEPRDSAVYFCASGLGTTSEWNEQFFGPGTRLTVL.

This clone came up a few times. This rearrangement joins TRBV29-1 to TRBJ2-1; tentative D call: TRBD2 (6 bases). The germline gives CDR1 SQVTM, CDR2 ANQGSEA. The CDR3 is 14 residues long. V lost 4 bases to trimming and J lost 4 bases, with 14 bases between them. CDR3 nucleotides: TGCAGCGTTGTTTCGGGAGAATCGTACAATGAGCAGTTCTTC. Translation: CSVVSGESYNEQFF.

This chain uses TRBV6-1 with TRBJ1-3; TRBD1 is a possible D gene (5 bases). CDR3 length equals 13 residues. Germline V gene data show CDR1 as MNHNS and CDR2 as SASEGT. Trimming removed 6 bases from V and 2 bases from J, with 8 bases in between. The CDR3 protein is CASSDRPGNTIYF. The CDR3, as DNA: TGTGCCAGCAGCGACAGACCTGGAAACACCATATATTTT.

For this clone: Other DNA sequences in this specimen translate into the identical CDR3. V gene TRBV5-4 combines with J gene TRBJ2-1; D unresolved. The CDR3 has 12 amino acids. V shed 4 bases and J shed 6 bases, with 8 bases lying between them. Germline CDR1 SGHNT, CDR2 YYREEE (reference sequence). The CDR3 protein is CASSPVGNEQFF. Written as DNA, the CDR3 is TGTGCCAGCAGCCCTGTAGGCAATGAGCAGTTCTTC. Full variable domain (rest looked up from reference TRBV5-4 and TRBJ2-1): ETGVTQSPTHLIKTRGQQVTLRCSSQSGHNTVSWYQQALGQGPQFIFQYYREEENGRGNFPPRFSGLQFPNYSSELNVNALELDDSALYLCASSPVGNEQFFGPGTRLTVL.

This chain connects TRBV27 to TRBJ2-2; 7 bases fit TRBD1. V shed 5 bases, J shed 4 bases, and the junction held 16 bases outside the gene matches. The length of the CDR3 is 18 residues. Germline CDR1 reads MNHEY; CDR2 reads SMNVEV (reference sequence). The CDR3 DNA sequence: TGTGCCAGCAGTCCTCAACCAGGGACAGTTCTTACCACCGGGGAGCTGTTTTTT. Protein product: CASSPQPGTVLTTGELFF.